The text below deals with one TCR beta chain. Its recognized antigen is unknown. Qualities for individual bases were not recorded, and no much larger clone is one base off. The sample belongs to a study of T cells after yellow fever vaccination (dated by TCRdb to about 2019). Study-level background: The SMART-Seq v4 Ultra Low Input RNA kit was used to prepare libraries from fractions with low cell numbers. To follow T-cell clones before and after both primary and booster YFV17D yellow fever vaccination, bulk TCR alpha and beta repertoires underwent longitudinal sequencing. Two healthy male donors, one aged 18 to 30 and one aged 30 to 40 years, made up the cohort. Bulk PBMC replicates and cell subsets were isolated from blood drawn at multiple timepoints before and after both primary and secondary immunization. Here is what the overall study found, with its caveats: After the booster, most of the clones that had expanded following primary vaccination were detected again (around 97% of CD4 and 85% to 90% of CD8), which suggests that memory was broadly maintained. FACS-sorted repertoires could contain abundant contaminating clonotypes from the bulk population, so computational filtering was required. The secondary T-cell response was found to be weaker but faster than the primary response, with a peak reached on day 5 rather than on day 15. A small fraction of clonotypes showed up in both the CD4 and CD8 compartments, probably as a result of convergent recombination. Because the study included only two donors, the extent to which the findings can be generalized is limited.

TCR cDNA was synthesized by 5'RACE template switching, through which a universal primer site and unique molecular identifiers were introduced. Priming for cDNA synthesis came from both the TCR alpha and TCR beta constant segments. Library amplification involved two PCR steps, and the second step added sample barcodes and sequencing adapters. Libraries were sequenced on Illumina HiSeq 2500 (2x100 bp) or NovaSeq (2x150 bp). In the authors' own workflow: MIGEC was used to demultiplex reads and collapse the reads into UMI consensus sequences, and MiXCR was used for V(D)J alignment. Clonotypes responding to the vaccine were identified with edgeR on replicate PBMC samples, with the criteria of FDR below 0.01 and a log2 fold change above 5 up to day 15. Each bulk clonotype received a CD4 or CD8 identity based on whether the sequenced CD4 or CD8 repertoire contained that clonotype at higher abundance. In TCRdb, the public reads were trimmed at Q25 with fastp and aligned with MiXCR, with productive beta chains retained. Every entry covers one CDR3 protein and lists the most common genes and DNA from its rows. The V and J calls shown here were made by TCRdb, not taken from the authors' results. Across this sample there are 500,000 to 650,000 distinct CDR3 sequences, with around an eighth seen only once. The top ten clonotypes cover just under 15% of the sample.

The label giving this sample's treatment or condition can be read as: live attenuated yellow fever vaccine strain. Two biological replicates of bulk PBMCs were collected at each blood-draw timepoint. PBMCs were isolated from peripheral blood using a standard Ficoll-Paque protocol. RNA was extracted with TriZol from bulk PBMCs, CD4 and CD8 fractions, and dextramer-positive and dextramer-negative fractions. Sequenced material: PBMCs, taken on the day of the yellow fever booster vaccination. This receptor was taken from a man in his thirties or forties who received the YFV17D yellow fever vaccine.

The nucleotide sequence is TGTGCCAGCAGCTTTCTGGACAGGCCGACAGATACGCAGTATTTT. It translates as CASSFLDRPTDTQYF. The V gene is TRBV5-6 and the J gene is TRBJ2-3; 7 middle bases align to TRBD1. The CDR3 contains 15 residues, cysteine and phenylalanine counted. CDR3 DNA is the only sequence kept; it has 45 bases, read in frame from the first base. The germline V gene encodes CDR1 SGHDT and CDR2 YYEEEE. Clipping removes 2 bases from V and 3 bases from J, with 6 as the unmatched junction base count.